The clone carrying this T cell receptor beta chain is a singleton in its sample. These data come from a study of graft-versus-host responses after intestinal transplantation. The CDR3 runs 12 residues. V was cut by 7 bases and J by 3 bases, with 12 bases left in between. Germline V lookup: CDR1 SQVTM, CDR2 ANQGSEA. The table came from immunoSEQ multiplex PCR; TCRdb's copy has only in-frame clones and leaves some out. The table records around 39,000 clones, over 90% of them present only once. This sample comprised PBMCs, obtained nearly 750 days after intestinal transplantation. The rearrangement joins TRBV29-1 to TRBJ1-2; D gene unclear. The clonotype was recovered from a human patient who received an intestinal transplant, so some T cells may come from the graft donor. CDR3 nucleotides: TGCAGCGCGAACACCCATGACTATGGCTACACCTTC. Residues: CSANTHDYGYTF.